The T cell receptor (beta chain) under discussion was sequenced for a study of cytomegalovirus exposure and HLA in healthy donors. Whole-study findings and limits: About 87% or about 30% of the time was how often most TCR beta V segments were productive, according to an earlier analysis. Most TCR sequences were uncommon, yet certain public TCRs appeared in many donors.

In regard to this clone: What it binds is not known.

It was with 60 Vbeta and 13 Jbeta primers that the PCR ran. Data came from immunoSEQ multiplex PCR; TCRdb stores just in-frame clones and leaves some out. The table lists about 130,000 clones, about 80% of them singletons, with roughly 5% in the top ten. This clonotype was obtained from a man aged 30 to 45 in good health and CMV-seronegative. The sample comprised PBMCs.

The CDR3: CASSQGTSGLGETQYF. The CDR3 nucleotides read TGCGCCAGCAGCCAAGGGACTAGTGGATTGGGGGAGACCCAGTACTTC. The gene calls are TRBV4-1 and TRBJ2-5; 7 positions agree with TRBD2. Germline-derived CDR1 and CDR2 are MGHRA and YSYEKL. The V gene end was trimmed by 1 base and the J gene end by 5 bases; junction bases not matched to a gene: 10. CDR3 length: 16 residues.